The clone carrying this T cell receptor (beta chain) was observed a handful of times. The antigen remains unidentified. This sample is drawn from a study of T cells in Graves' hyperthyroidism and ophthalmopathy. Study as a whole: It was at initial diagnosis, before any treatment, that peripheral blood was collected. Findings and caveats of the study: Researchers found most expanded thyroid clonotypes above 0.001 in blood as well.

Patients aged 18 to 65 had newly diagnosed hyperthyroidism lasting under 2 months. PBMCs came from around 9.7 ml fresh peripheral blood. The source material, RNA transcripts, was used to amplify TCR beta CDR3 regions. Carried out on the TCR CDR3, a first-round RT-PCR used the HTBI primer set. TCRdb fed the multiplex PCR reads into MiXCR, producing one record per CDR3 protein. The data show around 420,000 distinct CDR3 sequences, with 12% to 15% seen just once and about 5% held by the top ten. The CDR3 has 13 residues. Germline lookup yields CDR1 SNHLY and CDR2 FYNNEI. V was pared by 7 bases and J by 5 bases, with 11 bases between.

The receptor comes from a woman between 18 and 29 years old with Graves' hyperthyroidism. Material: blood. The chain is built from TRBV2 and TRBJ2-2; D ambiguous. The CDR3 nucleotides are TGTGCCAGCATGCCCCAAAGGACCGGGGAGCTGTTTTTT. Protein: CASMPQRTGELFF.